Below, 27 T cell receptor beta chains from the same sample are listed, as sequenced in a study of T-cell reconstitution after alpha-beta-depleted transplantation in children. A TCRbeta library incorporating unique molecular identifiers was prepared. TCRdb redid the calling of the PCR reads with MiXCR, one entry per CDR3 protein. The sample consists of fewer than 700,000 distinct CDR3 sequences, roughly 13% of them appearing once. This material consisted of PBMCs, mostly from graft donor cells, taken 360 days after TCRalphabeta/CD19-depleted stem cell transplant. The receptors were sampled from a male patient aged 5 to 17 who had a stem cell transplant for acute myeloid leukemia, so the T cells may come from the graft donor.

The J gene is TRBJ2-7, the V gene TRBV11-3, with D perhaps matching TRBD1 or TRBD2 (5 bases each). Trimming took 3 bases from V and 4 from J, leaving 13 bases between them. Germline V gene lookup returns CDR1 SGHNT and CDR2 YENEEA. The CDR3 runs to 14 residues. CDR3 region: CASSFRGTNYEQYF. In DNA form, the CDR3 reads TGTGCCAGCAGCTTTCGTGGGACCAATTACGAGCAGTACTTC.

The rearrangement joins TRBV5-1 to TRBJ2-1; tentatively, D is TRBD1 or TRBD2 (6 bases each). The V and J ends lost 4 bases and 4 bases respectively, with 12 bases between them. The CDR3 is made up of 14 amino acids. The germline gives CDR1 SGHRS, CDR2 YFSETQ. Here the CDR3 DNA reads TGCGCCAGCAGCCTGTGGGGGGCGTACAATGAGCAGTTCTTC. It yields the protein CASSLWGAYNEQFF.

This clonotype was detected a few times. The V and J genes are TRBV7-3 and TRBJ2-3; D remains ambiguous. The CDR3 runs 15 residues. V dropped 2 bases and J dropped 5 bases, with 14 bases sitting between them. Germline V lookup: CDR1 SGHTA, CDR2 FQGTGA. CDR3 in amino acids: CASSLSRTPLDTQYF. The DNA of the CDR3 is TGTGCCAGCAGCTTATCACGGACCCCCCTAGATACGCAGTATTTT.

This sequence joins TRBV29-1 and TRBJ2-3; 11 bases line up with TRBD2. This CDR3 has 15 amino acids. The trim removed 5 bases at V and 5 bases at J, leaving 9 bases unmatched. Germline loops: CDR1 SQVTM, CDR2 ANQGSEA. The CDR3 DNA sequence: TGCAGCGTTCGGATAGCGGGAGGGCTGGGAGATACGCAGTATTTT. This encodes CSVRIAGGLGDTQYF.

This clonotype occurred a few times. The chain links TRBV12-3 or TRBV12-4 to TRBJ2-5, with TRBD2 matching 12 bases. The CDR3 is 16 amino acids. Unmatched junction bases numbered 7, after V lost 3 bases and J lost 5 bases. This CDR3 is CASSFRLAGVIETQYF. CDR3 nucleotide sequence: TGTGCCAGCAGTTTTAGACTAGCGGGAGTGATCGAGACCCAGTACTTC.

This clonotype was detected ten times or more. The CDR3 bases are TGTGCCAGCAGTTACGGGACGACCGGCGGTCAGCCCCAGCATTTT. Its translation is CASSYGTTGGQPQHF. This chain uses TRBV6-2 or TRBV6-3 with TRBJ1-5, with D perhaps TRBD1 (5 bases). CDR3 length: 15 amino acids. The germline V gene encodes CDR1 MNHEY and CDR2 SVGEGT. V lost 2 bases, J lost 6 bases, and 14 bases lay in between.

This chain joins TRBV29-1 and TRBJ2-4; TRBD2 matches at 14 bases. The CDR3 sequence is 17 residues long. Germline V gives CDR1 SQVTM, CDR2 ANQGSEA. V lost 4 bases to trimming and J lost 0 bases; unmatched junction nucleotides: 5. CDR3 coding DNA: TGCAGCGTTGGACTAGCGGGAGGGACAGTAGCCAAAAACATTCAGTACTTC. It specifies CSVGLAGGTVAKNIQYF.

The V and J genes are TRBV7-8 and TRBJ2-7; 8 bases align to TRBD1. Germline V gives CDR1 SGHVS, CDR2 FQNEAQ. Trimming cost V 0 bases and J 4 bases; bases outside gene matches: 11. The CDR3 runs 17 residues. The CDR3 reads CASSLATLAGGLYEQYF. For the CDR3, the DNA is TGTGCCAGCAGCTTAGCGACATTGGCAGGGGGCTTATACGAGCAGTACTTC.

This clonotype was picked up a small number of times. The V call is TRBV20-1, the J call TRBJ2-7; 16 bases agree with TRBD2. V was pared by 3 bases and J by 1 base, with 6 bases of the junction left unmatched. The germline CDR1 and CDR2 sequences are DFQATT and SNEGSKA (reference sequence). The CDR3 runs 17 residues. In DNA, the CDR3 is TGCAGTGCTAGGTCGGGACTAGCGGGAGGGCCTTCCTACGAGCAGTACTTC. It specifies CSARSGLAGGPSYEQYF.

This clonotype was picked up a small number of times. The chain combines TRBV9 with TRBJ2-1, with D perhaps TRBD2 (6 bases). This CDR3 is 15 amino acids long. Germline CDR1 and CDR2: SGDLS and YYNGEE. The V gene lost 1 base and the J gene lost 7 bases, with 15 bases spanning the gap. CDR3 residues: CASSVMERALNEQFF. The CDR3 region has the DNA TGTGCCAGCAGCGTAATGGAGCGGGCCCTAAATGAGCAGTTCTTC.

The J gene is TRBJ2-1, the V gene TRBV2; D may correspond to TRBD1 or TRBD2 (5 bases each). Trimming removed 8 bases from V and 0 bases from J, with 20 bases in between. Germline-derived CDR1 and CDR2 are SNHLY and FYNNEI. This CDR3 contains 17 residues. CDR3 bases: TGTGCCAGCGTTCCAGCCGGGACCTACAGCTCCTACAATGAGCAGTTCTTC. Translated, it gives CASVPAGTYSSYNEQFF.

This clonotype has just a few counts. The rearrangement uses TRBV15 and TRBJ2-1; 10 bases map to TRBD2. V was clipped by 3 bases and J by 6 bases; unmatched bases: 11. The CDR3 covers 17 residues. CDR1 and CDR2 (germline): LNHNV, YYDKDF (reference sequence). The CDR3 DNA follows: TGTGCCACCAGCAGGGAGCGGCTAGCGGGAGTGACCAATGAGCAGTTCTTC. Its translation is CATSRERLAGVTNEQFF.

This clonotype came up once. This chain connects TRBV11-2 to TRBJ2-1; a possible D gene is TRBD2 (6 bases). The V gene's germline CDR1 is SGHAT and CDR2 FQNNGV. V lost 0 bases, J lost 5 bases, and 20 bases lay in between. This CDR3 has 18 residues. This CDR3 reads CASSLEGWSSGGNNEQFF. The DNA of the CDR3 is TGTGCCAGCAGCTTAGAGGGCTGGAGTTCAGGCGGGAACAATGAGCAGTTCTTC.

This rearrangement joins TRBV4-3 to TRBJ2-1, with TRBD1 matching over 9 bases. The V segment lost 3 bases and the J segment 3 bases; nucleotides outside the gene matches: 9. Germline V gene data show CDR1 as LGHNA and CDR2 as YSLEER. This CDR3 spans 17 amino acids. CDR3 coding DNA: TGCGCCAGCAGCCATTTGGGGGGGGACAGGGTCTACAATGAGCAGTTCTTC. This codes for CASSHLGGDRVYNEQFF.

The chain has TRBV20-1 and TRBJ2-1; TRBD2 aligns across 9 bases. With V trimmed by 7 bases and J by 4 bases, 11 bases remained unmatched. The CDR3 is 15 amino acids. In germline, CDR1 is DFQATT, CDR2 SNEGSKA (reference sequence). DNA for the CDR3: TGCAGTGTCCCAGAGGGCCTAGCGGGGTACAATGAGCAGTTCTTC. It yields the protein CSVPEGLAGYNEQFF.

This clonotype was found many times. V and J are TRBV10-3 and TRBJ2-3, with TRBD2 matching over 7 bases. CDR3 size: 15 residues. In germline, CDR1 is ENHRY, CDR2 SYGVKD. With V trimmed by 8 bases and J by 0 bases, 8 bases remained unmatched. The CDR3 protein is CAIGRERASTDTQYF. CDR3 DNA sequence: TGTGCCATCGGGAGGGAGCGGGCGAGCACAGATACGCAGTATTTT.

The V and J genes are TRBV30 and TRBJ2-1; D gene ambiguous. Germline V gives CDR1 GTSNPN, CDR2 SVGIG (reference sequence). CDR3 length: 13 amino acids. Trimming pared 1 base from V and 7 bases from J, leaving 11 bases between. The CDR3 DNA is TGTGCCTGGAGTGCACGACTGGGGAATGAGCAGTTCTTC. Protein sequence: CAWSARLGNEQFF.

In this sample, this clonotype turned up a few times. The chain combines TRBV24-1 with TRBJ2-1; 9 bases match TRBD2. CDR1 and CDR2 (germline): KGHDR, SFDVKD. Germline trimming cut 3 bases from V and 7 bases from J; bases unmatched to any gene: 12. CDR3 length: 17 residues. The CDR3 DNA follows: TGTGCCACCAGTGATGCCTTGGCGGGAGGGGCCTGGAATGAGCAGTTCTTC. Translation: CATSDALAGGAWNEQFF.

J is TRBJ2-7 and V is TRBV20-1, with 9 bases lining up with TRBD2. The CDR3 length is 16 residues. J was trimmed by 7 bases and V by 0 bases; bases with no gene match: 13. Germline CDR1 and CDR2: DFQATT and SNEGSKA (reference sequence). The CDR3 DNA sequence: TGCAGTGCTAGAGATCCGGGACTAGCCGATATTCGGGAGCAGTACTTC. Translating gives CSARDPGLADIREQYF.

This clonotype was counted between two and nine times. V is TRBV30 and J is TRBJ1-3; D is undetermined. The V gene lost 2 bases and the J gene lost 0 bases, with 5 bases spanning the gap. Germline CDR1 and CDR2: GTSNPN and SVGIG (reference sequence). The CDR3 totals 13 residues. CDR3 amino acids: CAWSWGSGNTIYF. As DNA, the CDR3 is TGTGCCTGGAGTTGGGGCTCTGGAAACACCATATATTTT.

The table lists this clonotype with many counts. The rearrangement joins TRBV28 to TRBJ2-7; 13 bases fit TRBD2. The CDR3 runs 18 residues. CDR1 is MDHEN, CDR2 SYDVKM, per germline. V gave up 8 bases and J gave up 4 bases; unmatched junction bases: 17. The CDR3 sequence: CASAYFPRTSGSPYEQYF. The CDR3 nucleotides are TGTGCCAGCGCATATTTCCCCAGGACTAGCGGGAGCCCTTACGAGCAGTACTTC. Complete variable domain (other parts from reference TRBV28 and TRBJ2-7): DVKVTQSSRYLVKRTGEKVFLECVQDMDHENMFWYRQDPGLGLRLIYFSYDVKMKEKGDIPEGYSVSREKKERFSLILESASTNQTSMYLCASAYFPRTSGSPYEQYFGPGTRLTVT.

This clonotype occurred a few times. J is TRBJ2-1 and V is TRBV20-1; 9 bases match TRBD2. Trimming took 0 bases from V and 0 from J; bases not matched to a gene: 3. Germline CDR1 is DFQATT and CDR2 is SNEGSKA (reference sequence). The CDR3 has 16 amino acids. CDR3 bases: TGCAGTGCTAGAGATAGCGGGGGAAGCTCCTACAATGAGCAGTTCTTC. Translated: CSARDSGGSSYNEQFF.

This clonotype was picked up many times. J is TRBJ2-3 and V is TRBV12-3 or TRBV12-4; 13 positions match TRBD2. The CDR3 extends over 15 amino acids. Unmatched junction bases numbered 4, after V lost 6 bases and J lost 4 bases. CDR3 sequence: CASRGTSGTADTQYF. CDR3 DNA sequence: TGTGCCAGCAGGGGGACTAGCGGGACAGCAGATACGCAGTATTTT.

This clonotype was observed at least ten times. The chain uses TRBV20-1 and TRBJ2-7; 8 nucleotides match TRBD1. This CDR3 is built from 14 residues. Germline trimming cut 3 bases from V and 3 bases from J; bases unmatched to any gene: 7. The germline gives CDR1 DFQATT, CDR2 SNEGSKA (reference sequence). The CDR3 spells CSARPGQGNYEQYF. In nucleotides, the CDR3 is TGCAGTGCTAGGCCTGGACAGGGCAACTACGAGCAGTACTTC.

This chain joins TRBV28 and TRBJ2-1, with TRBD2 matching over 9 bases. Trimming cost V 6 bases and J 5 bases; bases outside gene matches: 11. The germline V gene has CDR1 MDHEN and CDR2 SYDVKM. This CDR3 comprises 16 residues. Written as DNA, the CDR3 is TGTGCCAGCAGCCGCTTAACTAGCGGGTCGAACAATGAGCAGTTCTTC. Protein: CASSRLTSGSNNEQFF.

In this sample, this clonotype turned up many times. This chain links TRBV29-1 with TRBJ1-2; D is perhaps TRBD1 (6 bases). This CDR3 is 15 amino acids long. The germline V and J ends were trimmed by 7 bases and 3 bases, with 21 bases remaining between them. In germline, CDR1 is SQVTM, CDR2 ANQGSEA. The CDR3 region is CSALGEQGGYYGYTF. CDR3 sequence (DNA): TGCAGCGCCCTAGGGGAACAGGGAGGATACTATGGCTACACCTTC.

The chain links TRBV3-1 to TRBJ2-7, with D possibly matching TRBD1 (5 bases). This CDR3 has 15 residues. V gave up 0 bases and J gave up 2 bases, with 11 bases separating them. Germline CDR1 reads LGHDT; CDR2 reads YNNKEL (reference sequence). CDR3 bases: TGTGCCAGCAGCCAAGAGGCAGGGCAGACCTACGAGCAGTACTTC. Its translation: CASSQEAGQTYEQYF.